A selection of T cell receptor beta chains follows, all from one sample in a study of tumour-infiltrating T cells in Burkitt lymphoma. Some clones are missing from TCRdb's copy, which holds only in-frame ones; the method was immunoSEQ multiplex PCR. The sample includes about 46,000 clones, roughly 30% of them seen just once. The sequenced material came from tumor tissue. The receptor set was obtained from a human donor with Burkitt lymphoma. Both conserved end residues are part of each CDR3. The D gene is left open where the match is weak. The size of a clone is reported for some rows only, either as once, few or many, or as a class for expanded clones.

abundance: .
j_gene: TRBJ2-1
len: 13
v_gene: TRBV10-3
d_gene: TRBD2
CDR3aa: CAIRGLAGDKQFF
CDR3nt: TGTGCCATCAGGGGACTAGCGGGGGACAAGCAGTTCTTC

abundance: .
j_gene: TRBJ1-6
len: 14
v_gene: TRBV5-6
d_gene: TRBD1
CDR3aa: CASSTGTGSSPLHF
CDR3nt: TGTGCCAGCAGCACCGGGACAGGAAGTTCACCCCTCCACTTT

abundance: .
j_gene: TRBJ1-5
len: 13
v_gene: TRBV6-1
d_gene: TRBD1
CDR3aa: CASSGTGGTPQHF
CDR3nt: TGTGCCAGCAGTGGGACAGGGGGTACGCCCCAGCATTTT

abundance: .
j_gene: TRBJ2-5
len: 15
v_gene: TRBV7-7
d_gene: .
CDR3aa: CASSLLGSSGETQYF
CDR3nt: TGTGCCAGCAGCTTATTGGGGAGTAGCGGAGAGACCCAGTACTTC

abundance: few
j_gene: TRBJ2-7
len: 13
v_gene: TRBV19
d_gene: .
CDR3aa: CASSMPGFYEQYF
CDR3nt: TGTGCCAGTAGTATGCCCGGATTTTACGAGCAGTACTTC

abundance: .
j_gene: TRBJ2-7
len: 14
v_gene: TRBV30
d_gene: TRBD1
CDR3aa: CAWSVLGQIYEQYF
CDR3nt: TGTGCCTGGAGTGTCTTGGGACAGATCTACGAGCAGTACTTC

abundance: .
j_gene: TRBJ2-4
len: 13
v_gene: TRBV28
d_gene: .
CDR3aa: CASRVSGENIQYF
CDR3nt: TGTGCCAGCAGGGTGTCGGGGGAAAACATTCAGTACTTC

abundance: .
j_gene: TRBJ1-2
len: 15
v_gene: TRBV4-3
d_gene: .
CDR3aa: CASSQALGDNYGYTF
CDR3nt: TGCGCCAGCAGCCAAGCTTTGGGTGATAACTATGGCTACACCTTC

abundance: .
j_gene: TRBJ2-6
len: 15
v_gene: TRBV18
d_gene: .
CDR3aa: CASSPTSSGANVLTF
CDR3nt: TGTGCCAGCTCACCGACAAGCTCTGGGGCCAACGTCCTGACTTTC

abundance: few
j_gene: TRBJ2-5
len: 15
v_gene: TRBV7-2
d_gene: .
CDR3aa: CASTPLSSGSETQYF
CDR3nt: TGTGCCAGCACACCCCTAAGTTCGGGGTCGGAGACCCAGTACTTC

abundance: few
j_gene: TRBJ2-1
len: 14
v_gene: TRBV18
d_gene: .
CDR3aa: CASSLRSGPNEQFF
CDR3nt: TGTGCCAGCTCACTACGTTCCGGGCCCAATGAGCAGTTCTTC

abundance: .
j_gene: TRBJ2-5
len: 12
v_gene: TRBV6-6
d_gene: .
CDR3aa: CASSYQRETQYF
CDR3nt: TGTGCCAGCAGTTACCAGAGAGAGACCCAGTACTTC

abundance: few
j_gene: TRBJ2-1
len: 15
v_gene: TRBV27
d_gene: .
CDR3aa: CASSLSGNSYNEQFF
CDR3nt: TGTGCCAGCAGTTTATCGGGGAACTCCTACAATGAGCAGTTCTTC

abundance: few
j_gene: TRBJ2-1
len: 15
v_gene: TRBV6-1
d_gene: TRBD2
CDR3aa: CASTTLAGGSHEQFF
CDR3nt: TGTGCCAGCACCACGCTAGCGGGGGGGAGCCATGAGCAGTTCTTC

abundance: .
j_gene: TRBJ1-2
len: 15
v_gene: TRBV7-8
d_gene: TRBD1
CDR3aa: CASSGPGQGANGYTF
CDR3nt: TGTGCCAGCAGCGGTCCGGGACAGGGCGCTAATGGCTACACCTTC

abundance: .
j_gene: TRBJ2-7
len: 16
v_gene: TRBV4-1
d_gene: TRBD2
CDR3aa: CASSQESGGFGYEQYF
CDR3nt: TGCGCCAGCAGCCAAGAATCGGGGGGGTTTGGCTACGAGCAGTACTTC

abundance: .
j_gene: TRBJ1-1
len: 15
v_gene: TRBV5-1
d_gene: .
CDR3aa: CASSLFDSANTEAFF
CDR3nt: TGCGCCAGCAGCTTGTTCGACAGTGCTAACACTGAAGCTTTCTTT

abundance: .
j_gene: TRBJ1-3
len: 12
v_gene: TRBV10-3
d_gene: .
CDR3aa: CAIGTAGNTIYF
CDR3nt: TGTGCCATAGGGACGGCTGGAAACACCATATATTTT

abundance: few
j_gene: TRBJ2-7
len: 15
v_gene: TRBV4-2
d_gene: .
CDR3aa: CASSQEWVGPGEQYF
CDR3nt: TGTGCCAGCAGCCAAGAATGGGTTGGGCCAGGCGAGCAGTACTTC

abundance: few
j_gene: TRBJ1-2
len: 13
v_gene: TRBV19
d_gene: .
CDR3aa: CASIQGRGYGYTF
CDR3nt: TGTGCCAGTATTCAGGGAAGAGGGTATGGCTACACCTTC

abundance: .
j_gene: TRBJ1-1
len: 15
v_gene: TRBV7-9
d_gene: .
CDR3aa: CASSSRGTGITEAFF
CDR3nt: TGTGCCAGCAGCTCCCGCGGGACGGGAATTACTGAAGCTTTCTTT

abundance: .
j_gene: TRBJ2-1
len: 15
v_gene: TRBV6-5
d_gene: TRBD2
CDR3aa: CASRSGTNSYNEQFF
CDR3nt: TGTGCCAGCAGGAGTGGGACTAACTCCTACAATGAGCAGTTCTTC

abundance: few
j_gene: TRBJ1-6
len: 12
v_gene: TRBV6-1
d_gene: .
CDR3aa: CASSEGISPLHF
CDR3nt: TGTGCCAGCAGTGAGGGGATTTCACCCCTCCACTTT

abundance: .
j_gene: TRBJ2-4
len: 16
v_gene: TRBV11-1
d_gene: .
CDR3aa: CASSFFVGGLENIQYF
CDR3nt: TGTGCCAGCAGCTTTTTTGTGGGGGGCCTGGAAAACATTCAGTACTTC